A selection of T cell receptor beta chains follows, all from one sample in a study of cytomegalovirus exposure and HLA in healthy donors. The table came from immunoSEQ multiplex PCR; TCRdb's copy has only in-frame clones and leaves some out. Among around 160,000 clones listed, roughly 80% were seen once. The sample comprised PBMCs. These receptors were collected from a man aged 35-49 years in good health and CMV-seropositive. Both conserved end residues are part of each CDR3. Fields, in order: clone size, V gene, D gene, J gene, CDR3 protein, CDR3 DNA. D genes are given only for firm matches. A clone size is listed for some rows: how often the clone was seen (once, few, many), or a class if it is expanded.

>.|TRBV5-6|.|TRBJ1-3
CASSLGPGAGNTIYF
TGTGCCAGCAGCTTGGGACCGGGGGCTGGAAACACCATATATTTT
>few|TRBV21-1|.|TRBJ1-1
CASSNNNTEAFF
TGTGCCAGCAGCAACAATAACACTGAAGCTTTCTTT
>.|TRBV28|TRBD2|TRBJ2-7
CASSLGLAGVGYEQYF
TGTGCCAGCAGTTTAGGGCTAGCGGGAGTGGGCTACGAGCAGTACTTC
>.|TRBV5-1|TRBD1|TRBJ2-5
CASSLETGAQYLMDF
TGCGCCAGCAGCTTGGAGACAGGGGCCCAGTACTTGATGGACTTC
>.|TRBV6-6|.|TRBJ1-6
CASRPGEHNSPLHF
TGTGCCAGCAGGCCAGGGGAACATAATTCACCCCTCCACTTT
>few|TRBV5-1|.|TRBJ2-5
CASSLRLTDQETQYF
TGCGCCAGCAGCTTGCGTCTGACAGACCAAGAGACCCAGTACTTC
>.|TRBV18|.|TRBJ2-7
CASSPRTGNVGEQYF
TGTGCCAGCTCACCCCGCACAGGTAACGTGGGCGAGCAGTACTTC
>.|TRBV5-6|.|TRBJ1-2
CASSSRTDPNYGYTF
TGTGCCAGCAGCTCTCGGACAGATCCTAACTATGGCTACACCTTC
>once|TRBV5-1|TRBD1|TRBJ2-7
CASSFPGQQFHEQYF
TGCGCCAGCAGCTTTCCGGGACAGCAATTCCACGAGCAGTACTTC
>.|TRBV7-2|.|TRBJ2-7
CASSQTGHYEQYF
TGTGCCAGCAGCCAAACAGGGCACTACGAGCAGTACTTC
>.|TRBV28|.|TRBJ1-1
CASRGDWNTEAFF
TGTGCCAGCCGAGGGGACTGGAACACTGAAGCTTTCTTT
>.|TRBV11-2|TRBD1|TRBJ1-1
CASSHLQGASTEAFF
TGTGCCAGCAGCCACTTACAGGGGGCGTCGACTGAAGCTTTCTTT
>.|TRBV5-6|.|TRBJ2-7
CASSPRALNEQYF
TGTGCCAGCAGCCCGCGGGCCCTGAACGAGCAGTACTTC
>.|TRBV19|.|TRBJ2-3
CASSRGVTDTQYF
TGTGCCAGTAGTAGAGGCGTCACAGATACGCAGTATTTT
>.|TRBV6-5|.|TRBJ1-1
CASSPWESNTEAFF
TGTGCCAGCAGCCCGTGGGAGTCGAACACTGAAGCTTTCTTT
>.|TRBV19|TRBD1|TRBJ2-7
CASSAGTGPYEQYF
TGTGCCAGTAGTGCCGGGACAGGGCCCTACGAGCAGTACTTC
>.|TRBV28|.|TRBJ2-2
CASSFGADYTGELFF
TGTGCCAGCAGTTTTGGAGCGGATTACACCGGGGAGCTGTTTTTT
>.|TRBV16|.|TRBJ2-1
CASSQPGYNEQFF
TGTGCCAGCAGCCAACCGGGATACAATGAGCAGTTCTTC
>once|TRBV7-2|TRBD1|TRBJ1-2
CASSLVTGGGNGYTF
TGTGCCAGCAGCTTAGTGACCGGAGGGGGCAATGGCTACACCTTC
>.|TRBV29-1|TRBD2|TRBJ2-3
CSVSPTSGSTDTQYF
TGCAGCGTCTCCCCGACTAGCGGGAGCACAGATACGCAGTATTTT
>.|TRBV7-8|.|TRBJ2-7
CASSLDTDSLGGEQYF
TGTGCCAGCAGCTTAGACACGGACAGCCTGGGCGGCGAGCAGTACTTC
>.|TRBV5-6|.|TRBJ2-3
CASSPRAGTPTDTQYF
TGTGCCAGCAGCCCGAGGGCGGGGACTCCGACAGATACGCAGTATTTT
>.|TRBV2|.|TRBJ2-7
CASSRRDLAVYEQYF
TGTGCCAGCAGCCGCCGGGACTTGGCCGTCTACGAGCAGTACTTC
>few|TRBV18|TRBD2|TRBJ2-1
CASSPRTSGSYNEQFF
TGTGCCAGCTCACCAAGGACTAGCGGGAGTTACAATGAGCAGTTCTTC
>.|TRBV2|.|TRBJ1-1
CASTERRNTEAFF
TGTGCCAGCACCGAACGGAGGAACACTGAAGCTTTCTTT
>few|TRBV4-1|TRBD2|TRBJ2-1
CASSQGDYTEQFF
TGCGCCAGCAGCCAGGGGGACTACACTGAGCAGTTCTTC
>.|TRBV20-1|.|TRBJ2-7
CSGQAAYEQYF
TGCAGTGGACAGGCGGCCTACGAGCAGTACTTC
>.|TRBV18|.|TRBJ1-2
CASSPLGQELYGYTF
TGTGCCAGCTCACCCCTGGGGCAGGAGCTTTATGGCTACACCTTC
>.|TRBV9|TRBD2|TRBJ2-3
CASSVDARGVPDTQYF
TGTGCCAGCAGCGTAGATGCTCGGGGGGTCCCAGATACGCAGTATTTT
>few|TRBV6-4|TRBD2|TRBJ2-3
CASSDGLAGADTQYF
TGTGCCAGCAGTGACGGACTAGCGGGAGCAGATACGCAGTATTTT
>.|TRBV9|TRBD1|TRBJ2-5
CASSPQGAETQYF
TGTGCCAGCAGCCCCCAGGGGGCAGAGACCCAGTACTTC
>.|TRBV7-6|.|TRBJ2-2
CASSLSGQLKNTGELFF
TGTGCCAGCAGCTTAAGCGGACAGCTGAAGAACACCGGGGAGCTGTTTTTT
>.|TRBV19|.|TRBJ1-2
CASRQAANYGYTF
TGTGCCAGTAGGCAAGCCGCTAACTATGGCTACACCTTC
>few|TRBV7-6|.|TRBJ2-7
CASSPETGFYEQYF
TGTGCCAGCAGCCCTGAAACAGGTTTTTACGAGCAGTACTTC
>once|TRBV19|TRBD1|TRBJ2-7
CATSTGTGGGYEQYF
TGTGCCACAAGCACTGGGACAGGGGGCGGATACGAGCAGTACTTC
>few|TRBV7-9|.|TRBJ1-1
CASSAITGPSEAFF
TGTGCCAGCAGCGCGATTACAGGCCCGTCTGAAGCTTTCTTT
>.|TRBV28|.|TRBJ2-1
CASSLGVPNEQFF
TGTGCCAGCAGTTTGGGCGTCCCCAATGAGCAGTTCTTC
>.|TRBV9|.|TRBJ2-2
CASSVDLAPGELFF
TGTGCCAGCAGCGTAGATCTAGCCCCCGGGGAGCTGTTTTTT
>.|TRBV4-2|TRBD2|TRBJ2-4
CASSQGTSGSLDIQYF
TGTGCCAGCAGCCAGGGGACTAGCGGGAGTTTGGACATTCAGTACTTC
>few|TRBV30|TRBD2|TRBJ2-2
CAWSGPGKTSGRYGELFF
TGTGCCTGGAGTGGCCCCGGGAAGACTAGCGGGAGGTACGGGGAGCTGTTTTTT
>few|TRBV27|TRBD1|TRBJ1-2
CASSFSGTGAFYGYTF
TGTGCCAGCAGTTTTTCCGGGACAGGGGCGTTCTATGGCTACACCTTC
>.|TRBV18|TRBD1|TRBJ1-6
CASSLDRRNSPLHF
TGTGCCAGCTCACTGGACAGGAGAAATTCACCCCTCCACTTT
>.|TRBV5-4|.|TRBJ2-2
CASSLLPGSTGELFF
TGTGCCAGCAGCTTGTTACCGGGAAGCACCGGGGAGCTGTTTTTT
>.|TRBV5-4|.|TRBJ2-5
CASSLAARSGQETQYF
TGTGCCAGCAGCTTGGCGGCAAGGAGTGGCCAAGAGACCCAGTACTTC
>.|TRBV27|TRBD1|TRBJ1-1
CASSLLSQQGATEAFF
TGTGCCAGCAGTTTATTATCCCAACAGGGGGCCACTGAAGCTTTCTTT
>.|TRBV12-5|.|TRBJ2-7
CASGRRDGDYEQYF
TGTGCTAGTGGTCGACGCGACGGAGACTACGAGCAGTACTTC
>.|TRBV2|TRBD2|TRBJ2-5
CASRATGRGSLLWTQYF
TGTGCCAGCAGGGCTACGGGGCGGGGGTCACTCTTGTGGACCCAGTACTTC
>once|TRBV5-1|TRBD2|TRBJ2-5
CASSLASSGRAETQYF
TGCGCCAGCAGCTTGGCGTCTAGCGGGAGGGCGGAGACCCAGTACTTC
>.|TRBV4-2|TRBD1|TRBJ2-3
CASSLGPGQGSSTDTQYF
TGTGCCAGCAGCCTCGGCCCGGGACAGGGTTCTAGCACAGATACGCAGTATTTT
>few|TRBV4-3|TRBD1|TRBJ2-1
CASSQGQGATGKQFF
TGCGCCAGCAGCCAAGGCCAGGGGGCTACCGGAAAGCAGTTCTTC
>once|TRBV6-1|TRBD1|TRBJ1-6
CASILTGNSPLHF
TGTGCCAGCATCCTGACAGGGAATTCACCCCTCCACTTT
>.|TRBV4-3|TRBD1|TRBJ1-4
CASSSDRANEKLFF
TGCGCCAGCAGCTCCGACAGGGCCAATGAAAAACTGTTTTTT
>.|TRBV7-9|.|TRBJ2-2
CASSRAGLSNTGELFF
TGTGCCAGCAGCCGGGCTGGACTCTCGAACACCGGGGAGCTGTTTTTT
>.|TRBV25-1|TRBD1|TRBJ2-7
CASSEGTAYEQYF
TGTGCCAGCAGTGAGGGGACAGCCTACGAGCAGTACTTC
>.|TRBV2|TRBD1|TRBJ1-4
CASSATGTVNEKLFF
TGTGCCAGCAGTGCCACCGGGACAGTCAATGAAAAACTGTTTTTT
>.|TRBV7-6|TRBD2|TRBJ2-1
CASSLVPLSSGRVGNEQFF
TGTGCCAGCAGCTTAGTCCCGCTATCTAGCGGGAGGGTGGGGAATGAGCAGTTCTTC
>few|TRBV18|.|TRBJ2-7
CASSASAGLHEQYF
TGTGCCAGCTCAGCCTCTGCGGGTCTACACGAGCAGTACTTC
>.|TRBV10-2|TRBD2|TRBJ2-2
CASRPGLAGSGELFF
TGCGCCAGCAGGCCGGGACTAGCGGGATCCGGGGAGCTGTTTTTT